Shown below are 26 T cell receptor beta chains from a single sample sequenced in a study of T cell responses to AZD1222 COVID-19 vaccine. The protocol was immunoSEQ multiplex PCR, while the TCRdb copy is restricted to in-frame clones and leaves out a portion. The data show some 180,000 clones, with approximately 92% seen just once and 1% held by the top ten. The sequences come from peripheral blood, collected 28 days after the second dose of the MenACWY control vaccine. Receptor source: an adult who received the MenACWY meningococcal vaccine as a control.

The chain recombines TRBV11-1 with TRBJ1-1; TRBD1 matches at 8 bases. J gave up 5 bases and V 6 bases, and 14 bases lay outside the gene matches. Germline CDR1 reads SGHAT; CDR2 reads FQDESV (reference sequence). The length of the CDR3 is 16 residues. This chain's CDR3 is CASSYGQGGIRTEAFF. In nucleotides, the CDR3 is TGTGCCAGCAGTTACGGACAGGGCGGAATACGGACTGAAGCTTTCTTT.

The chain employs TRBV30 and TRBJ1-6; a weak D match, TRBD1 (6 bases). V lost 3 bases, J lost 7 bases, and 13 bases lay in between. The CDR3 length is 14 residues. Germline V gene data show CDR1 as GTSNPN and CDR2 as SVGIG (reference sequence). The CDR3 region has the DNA TGTGCCTGGAGCTCAGGGGTGGGAAATTCACCCCTCCACTTT. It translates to CAWSSGVGNSPLHF.

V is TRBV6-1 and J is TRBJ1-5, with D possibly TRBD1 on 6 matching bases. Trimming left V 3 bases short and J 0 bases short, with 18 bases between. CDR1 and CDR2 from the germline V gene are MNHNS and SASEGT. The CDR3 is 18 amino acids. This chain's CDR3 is CASSDSETGRYSNQPQHF. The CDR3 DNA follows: TGTGCCAGCAGTGATTCGGAGACAGGAAGATATAGCAATCAGCCCCAGCATTTT.

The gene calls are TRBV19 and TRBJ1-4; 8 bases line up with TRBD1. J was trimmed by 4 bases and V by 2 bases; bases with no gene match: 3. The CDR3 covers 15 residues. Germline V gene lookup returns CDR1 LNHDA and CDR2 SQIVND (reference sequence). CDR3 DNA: TGTGCCAGTAGTATACCGGGACAGGTTAATGAAAAACTGTTTTTT. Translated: CASSIPGQVNEKLFF.

The CDR3 is CACPKTGPTNEKLFF. Written as DNA, the CDR3 is TGTGCCTGCCCAAAAACCGGACCAACTAATGAAAAACTGTTTTTT. This chain connects TRBV30 to TRBJ1-4; D is ambiguous. The CDR3 runs to 15 residues. The V gene's germline CDR1 is GTSNPN and CDR2 SVGIG (reference sequence). Trimming removed 6 bases from V and 0 bases from J, with 14 bases in between.

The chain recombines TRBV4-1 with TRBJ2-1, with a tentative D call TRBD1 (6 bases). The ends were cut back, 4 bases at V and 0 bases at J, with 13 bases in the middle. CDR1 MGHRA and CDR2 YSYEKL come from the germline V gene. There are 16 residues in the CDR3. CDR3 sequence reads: CASSPQGNHSYNEQFF. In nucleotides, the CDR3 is TGCGCCAGCAGCCCACAGGGCAATCACTCCTACAATGAGCAGTTCTTC.

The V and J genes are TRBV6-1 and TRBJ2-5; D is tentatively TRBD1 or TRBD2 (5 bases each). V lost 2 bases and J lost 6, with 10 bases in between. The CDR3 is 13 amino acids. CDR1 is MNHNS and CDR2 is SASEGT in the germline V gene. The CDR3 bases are TGTGCCAGCAGTGAAACCGGGGCTCAGACCCAGTACTTC. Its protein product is CASSETGAQTQYF.

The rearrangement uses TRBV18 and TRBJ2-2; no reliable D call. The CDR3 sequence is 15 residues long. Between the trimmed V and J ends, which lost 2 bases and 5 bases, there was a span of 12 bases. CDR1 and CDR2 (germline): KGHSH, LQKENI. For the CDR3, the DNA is TGTGCCAGCTCACCAAGAACCGAAGTGACCGGGGAGCTGTTTTTT. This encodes CASSPRTEVTGELFF.

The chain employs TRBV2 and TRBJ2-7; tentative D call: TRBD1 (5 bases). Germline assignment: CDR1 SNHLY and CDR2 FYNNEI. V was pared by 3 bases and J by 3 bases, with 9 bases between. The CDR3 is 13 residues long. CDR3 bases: TGTGCCAGCAGTGATGGACACTACTACGAGCAGTACTTC. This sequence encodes CASSDGHYYEQYF.

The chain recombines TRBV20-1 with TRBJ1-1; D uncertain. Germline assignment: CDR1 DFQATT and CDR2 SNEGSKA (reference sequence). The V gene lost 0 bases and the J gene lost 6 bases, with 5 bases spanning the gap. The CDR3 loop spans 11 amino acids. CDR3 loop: CSARDIPEAFF. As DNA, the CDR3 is TGCAGTGCTAGAGACATACCTGAAGCTTTCTTT.

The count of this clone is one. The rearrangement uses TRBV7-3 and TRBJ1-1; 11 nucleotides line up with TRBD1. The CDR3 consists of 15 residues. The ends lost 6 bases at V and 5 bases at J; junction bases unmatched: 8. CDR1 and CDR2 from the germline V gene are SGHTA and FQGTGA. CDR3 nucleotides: TGTGCCAGCAGTAGGACAGGGGGCGTGTATACTGAAGCTTTCTTT. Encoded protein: CASSRTGGVYTEAFF.

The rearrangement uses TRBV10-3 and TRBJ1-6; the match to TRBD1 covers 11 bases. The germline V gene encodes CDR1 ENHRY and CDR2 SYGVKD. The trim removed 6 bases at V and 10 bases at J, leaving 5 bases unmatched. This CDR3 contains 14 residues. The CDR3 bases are TGTGCCATCAGCCGGGGACAGGGGGAGTCACCCCTCCACTTT. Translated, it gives CAISRGQGESPLHF.

The CDR3 protein is CAWSPDGNEKLFF. The DNA for the CDR3 is TGTGCCTGGAGTCCCGACGGGAATGAAAAACTGTTTTTT. V usage is TRBV30 and J usage is TRBJ1-4, with no clear D. Germline CDR1 and CDR2: GTSNPN and SVGIG (reference sequence). The CDR3 is made up of 13 amino acids. V dropped 2 bases and J dropped 5 bases, with 9 bases sitting between them.

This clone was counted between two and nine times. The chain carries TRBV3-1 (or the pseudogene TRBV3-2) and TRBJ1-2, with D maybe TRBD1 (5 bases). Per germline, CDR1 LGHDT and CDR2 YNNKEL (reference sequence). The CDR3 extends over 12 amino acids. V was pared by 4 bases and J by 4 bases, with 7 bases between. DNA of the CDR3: TGTGCCAGCAGCCGAGACAGCTATGGCTACACCTTC. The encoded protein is CASSRDSYGYTF.

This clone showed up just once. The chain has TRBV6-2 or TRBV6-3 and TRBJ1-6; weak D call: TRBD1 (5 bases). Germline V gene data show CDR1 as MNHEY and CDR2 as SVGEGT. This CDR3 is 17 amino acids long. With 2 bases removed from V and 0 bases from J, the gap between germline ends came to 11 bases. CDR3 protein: CASSYGWGSSYNSPLHF. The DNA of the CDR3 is TGTGCCAGCAGTTACGGTTGGGGCAGCTCCTATAATTCACCCCTCCACTTT.

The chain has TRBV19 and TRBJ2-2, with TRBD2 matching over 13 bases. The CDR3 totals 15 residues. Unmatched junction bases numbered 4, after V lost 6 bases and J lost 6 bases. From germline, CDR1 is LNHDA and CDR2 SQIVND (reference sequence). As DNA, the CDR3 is TGTGCCAGTAGCACGACTAGCGGGGGGCCCGGGGAGCTGTTTTTT. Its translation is CASSTTSGGPGELFF.

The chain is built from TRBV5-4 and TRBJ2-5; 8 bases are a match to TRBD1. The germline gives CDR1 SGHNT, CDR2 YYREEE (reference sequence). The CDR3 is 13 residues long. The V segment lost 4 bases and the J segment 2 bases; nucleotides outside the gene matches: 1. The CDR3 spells CASSRDRQETQYF. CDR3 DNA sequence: TGTGCCAGCAGCCGGGACAGGCAAGAGACCCAGTACTTC.

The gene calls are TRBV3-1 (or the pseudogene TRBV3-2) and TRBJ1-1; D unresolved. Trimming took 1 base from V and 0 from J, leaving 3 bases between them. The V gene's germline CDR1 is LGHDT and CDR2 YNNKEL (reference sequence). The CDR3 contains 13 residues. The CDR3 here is CASSQAMNTEAFF. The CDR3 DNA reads TGTGCCAGCAGCCAAGCAATGAACACTGAAGCTTTCTTT.

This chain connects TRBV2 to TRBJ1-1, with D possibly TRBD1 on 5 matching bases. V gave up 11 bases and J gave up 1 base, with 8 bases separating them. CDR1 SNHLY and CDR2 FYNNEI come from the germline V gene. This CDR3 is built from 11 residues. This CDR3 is CARQGNTEAFF. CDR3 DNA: TGTGCCCGTCAGGGGAACACTGAAGCTTTCTTT.

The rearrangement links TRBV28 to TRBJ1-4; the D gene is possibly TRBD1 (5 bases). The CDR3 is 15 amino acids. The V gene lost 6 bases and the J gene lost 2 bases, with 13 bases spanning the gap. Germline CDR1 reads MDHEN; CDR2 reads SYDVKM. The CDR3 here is CASSPGGGTNEKLFF. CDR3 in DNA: TGTGCCAGCAGCCCGGGGGGGGGTACTAATGAAAAACTGTTTTTT.

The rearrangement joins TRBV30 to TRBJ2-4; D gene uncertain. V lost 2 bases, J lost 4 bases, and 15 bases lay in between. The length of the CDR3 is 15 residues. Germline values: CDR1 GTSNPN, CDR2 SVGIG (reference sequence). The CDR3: CAWSHPLRDKNIQYF. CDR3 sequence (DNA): TGTGCCTGGAGTCATCCCCTTAGGGATAAAAACATTCAGTACTTC.

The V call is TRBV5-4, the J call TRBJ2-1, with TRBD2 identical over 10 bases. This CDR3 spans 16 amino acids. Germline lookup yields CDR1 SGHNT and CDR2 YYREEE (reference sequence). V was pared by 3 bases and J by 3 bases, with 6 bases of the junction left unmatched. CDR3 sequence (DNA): TGTGCCAGCAGCTCCCAGCGGGGGGGAGGCTACAATGAGCAGTTCTTC. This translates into CASSSQRGGGYNEQFF.

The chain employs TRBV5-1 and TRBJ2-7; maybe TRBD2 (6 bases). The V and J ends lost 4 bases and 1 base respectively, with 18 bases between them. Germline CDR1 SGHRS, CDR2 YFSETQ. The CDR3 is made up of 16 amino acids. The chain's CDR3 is CASSPVAGGVSYEQYF. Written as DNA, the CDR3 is TGCGCCAGCAGCCCGGTTGCTGGCGGGGTTTCCTACGAGCAGTACTTC.

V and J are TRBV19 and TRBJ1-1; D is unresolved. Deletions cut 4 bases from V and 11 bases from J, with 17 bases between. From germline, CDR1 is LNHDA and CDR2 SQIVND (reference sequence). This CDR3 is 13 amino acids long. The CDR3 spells CASSRTWETLAFF. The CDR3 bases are TGTGCCAGTAGTAGGACTTGGGAGACTTTGGCTTTCTTT.

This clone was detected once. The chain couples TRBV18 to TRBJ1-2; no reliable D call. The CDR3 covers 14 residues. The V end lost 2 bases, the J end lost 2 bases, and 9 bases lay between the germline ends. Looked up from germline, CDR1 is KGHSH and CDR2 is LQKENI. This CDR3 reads CASSPVAVNYGYTF. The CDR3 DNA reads TGTGCCAGCTCACCAGTAGCGGTAAACTATGGCTACACCTTC. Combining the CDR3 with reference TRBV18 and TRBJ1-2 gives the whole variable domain NAGVMQNPRHLVRRRGQEARLRCSPMKGHSHVYWYRQLPEEGLKFMVYLQKENIIDESGMPKERFSAEFPKEGPSILRIQQVVRGDSAAYFCASSPVAVNYGYTFGSGTRLTVV.

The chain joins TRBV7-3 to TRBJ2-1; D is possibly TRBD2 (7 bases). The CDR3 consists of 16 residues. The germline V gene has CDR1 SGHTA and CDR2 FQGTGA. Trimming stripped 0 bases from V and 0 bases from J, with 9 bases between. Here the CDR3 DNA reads TGTGCCAGCAGCTTAACGGGGGGGCGCTCCTACAATGAGCAGTTCTTC. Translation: CASSLTGGRSYNEQFF.